The clone carrying this T cell receptor (beta chain) came up a few times. Its specificity is unknown. Reverse transcription of all isolated RNA meant that expressed TCRB transcripts were sequenced. An average of around 3.9 million reads was obtained for naive, central memory and regulatory T cell samples. Assay: immunoSEQ multiplex PCR; the TCRdb copy retains only in-frame clones and omits some. The sample records under 350,000 clones, around 24% being singletons. Trimming removed 4 bases from V and 5 bases from J; junction bases left unmatched: 14. The CDR3 extends over 18 amino acids. Germline CDR1 reads PRHDT; CDR2 reads FYEKMQ (reference sequence). This record belongs to a study of beta chain features in type 1 diabetes. The study's findings and limits: Naive, central memory and regulatory TCRB repertoires appeared more similar among patients than healthy donors. A moderate, significant TCRB CDR3 shortening appeared in type 1 diabetes across four CD4+ subsets.

The sequencing input was naive CD4+ T cells from blood. The chain employs TRBV13 and TRBJ2-5; TRBD1 matches at 12 bases. The sequence was collected from a woman in her 30s with type 1 diabetes. The CDR3 region is CASSSRSYGTGGSETQYF. CDR3 bases: TGTGCCAGCAGCTCGAGATCTTACGGGACAGGGGGCTCCGAGACCCAGTACTTC.